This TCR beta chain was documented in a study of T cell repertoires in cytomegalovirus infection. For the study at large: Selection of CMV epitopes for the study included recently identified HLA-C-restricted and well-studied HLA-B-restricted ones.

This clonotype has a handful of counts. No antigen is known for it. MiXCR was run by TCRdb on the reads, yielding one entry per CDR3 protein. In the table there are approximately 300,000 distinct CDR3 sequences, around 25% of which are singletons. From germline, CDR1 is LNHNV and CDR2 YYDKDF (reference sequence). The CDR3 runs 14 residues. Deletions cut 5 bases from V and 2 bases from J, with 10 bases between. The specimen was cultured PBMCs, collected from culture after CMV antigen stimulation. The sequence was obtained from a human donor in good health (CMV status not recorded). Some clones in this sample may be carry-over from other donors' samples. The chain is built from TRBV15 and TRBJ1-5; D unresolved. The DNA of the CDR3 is TGTGCCACCAGCCCACCCTGGGGCAATCAGCCCCAGCATTTT. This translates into CATSPPWGNQPQHF. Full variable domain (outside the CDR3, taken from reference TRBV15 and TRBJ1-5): DAMVIQNPRYQVTQFGKPVTLSCSQTLNHNVMYWYQQKSSQAPKLLFHYYDKDFNNEADTPDNFQSRRPNTSFCFLDIRSPGLGDTAMYLCATSPPWGNQPQHFGDGTRLSIL.